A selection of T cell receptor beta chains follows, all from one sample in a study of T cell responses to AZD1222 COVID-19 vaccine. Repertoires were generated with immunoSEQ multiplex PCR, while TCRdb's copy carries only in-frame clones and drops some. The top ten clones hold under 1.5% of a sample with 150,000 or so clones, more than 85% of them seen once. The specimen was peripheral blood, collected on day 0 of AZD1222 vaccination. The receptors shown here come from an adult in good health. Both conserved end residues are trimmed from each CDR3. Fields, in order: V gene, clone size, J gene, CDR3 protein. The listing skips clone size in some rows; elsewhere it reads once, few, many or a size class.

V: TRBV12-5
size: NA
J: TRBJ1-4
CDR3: ASGLGQGYNEKLF

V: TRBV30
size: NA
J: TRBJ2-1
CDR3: AWSVQRALYNEQF

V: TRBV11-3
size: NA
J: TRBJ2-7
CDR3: ASSLGGQIYEQY

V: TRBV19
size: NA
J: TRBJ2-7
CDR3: ASSRAAINYEQY

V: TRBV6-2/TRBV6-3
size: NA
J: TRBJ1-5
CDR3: ASSQQGGRQPQH

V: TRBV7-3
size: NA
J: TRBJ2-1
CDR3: ASSQDRGSYNEQF

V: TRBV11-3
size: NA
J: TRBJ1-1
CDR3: ASSLQDEAF

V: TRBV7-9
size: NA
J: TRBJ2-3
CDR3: ASSHRQGTTDTQY

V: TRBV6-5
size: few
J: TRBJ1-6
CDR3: ASSMRSSYNSPLH

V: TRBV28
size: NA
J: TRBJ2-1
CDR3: ASSFVGVSSVEPRGEQF